Sequencing of this T cell receptor (beta chain) was carried out in a study of sequential checkpoint blockade in melanoma. Study context: Randomization was 1:1 between first-line nivolumab→ipilimumab and ipilimumab→nivolumab.

This clone has only a few counts. This CDR3 contains 13 residues. Germline CDR1 and CDR2: MDHEN and SYDVKM. V was pared by 8 bases and J by 0 bases, with 10 bases between. Measured with immunoSEQ multiplex PCR; TCRdb has only the in-frame clones, and not every one. Of 40,000 or so clones listed, approximately 90% are singletons. The treatment here: randomized to nivolumab then ipilimumab (arm A) or the reverse (arm B). Live CD3+CD8+ CD19− CD56− cells were sorted from PBMCs. This material consisted of CD8+ T cells sorted from blood (inferred from file names), taken from a patient given nivolumab and ipilimumab in sequence. The sequence derives from a human donor with melanoma. The rearrangement links TRBV28 to TRBJ1-2, with D unresolved. The CDR3 is CASSRSANYGYTF. The CDR3 coding sequence is TGTGCCAGCTCCCGCAGTGCTAACTATGGCTACACCTTC.